One and the same sample provided the 3 T cell receptor beta chains below, sequenced in a study of siplizumab effects on memory and regulatory T cells. Clones were read by immunoSEQ multiplex PCR, and TCRdb kept only the in-frame ones, dropping some. This sample has 50,000 to 70,000 clones, with just over 95% found just once. Sequenced material: naive CD8+ T cells sorted from blood. The source is a human donor in good health.

The chain has TRBV19 and TRBJ2-7; D might be TRBD2 (5 bases). Between the trimmed V and J ends, which lost 7 bases and 0 bases, there was a span of 7 bases. CDR1 and CDR2 from the germline V gene are LNHDA and SQIVND (reference sequence). This CDR3 comprises 12 residues. Written as DNA, the CDR3 is TGTGCCAGTACCGGAGGCTCCTACGAGCAGTACTTC. Amino acid sequence: CASTGGSYEQYF.

The rearrangement joins TRBV9 to TRBJ2-7; 9 bases align to TRBD1. The CDR3 has 13 residues. J gave up 6 bases and V 0 bases, and 1 base lay outside the gene matches. Germline CDR1 and CDR2: SGDLS and YYNGEE. CDR3 in amino acids: CASSVGTGVEQYF. The DNA for the CDR3 is TGTGCCAGCAGCGTAGGGACAGGGGTCGAGCAGTACTTC.

The chain links TRBV6-5 to TRBJ1-1, with unresolved D. The CDR3 runs to 14 residues. Germline loops: CDR1 MNHEY, CDR2 SVGAGI. Trimming took 9 bases from V and 1 from J, leaving 15 bases between them. This chain's CDR3 is CASTKTGWNTEAFF. As DNA, the CDR3 is TGTGCCAGTACCAAGACCGGGTGGAACACTGAAGCTTTCTTT.